The 26 T cell receptor beta chains given below trace back to one sample, sequenced in a study of T cells in Graves' hyperthyroidism and ophthalmopathy. Authors of the study amplified TCR beta CDR3 regions from RNA transcripts. The primer set for the first-round RT-PCR of the TCR CDR3 was HTBI. TCRdb recomputed calls from the multiplex PCR reads with MiXCR, one row per CDR3 protein. Among around 540,000 distinct CDR3 sequences listed, under 60% were seen once. Source material: peripheral blood or thyroid tissue (not recorded which). These receptors came from a woman aged 18 to 35 with Graves' hyperthyroidism.

The genes are TRBV19 and TRBJ2-7; D is perhaps TRBD1 (6 bases). Trimming removed 11 bases at V and 0 bases at J, with 14 bases between. Germline V gives CDR1 LNHDA, CDR2 SQIVND (reference sequence). CDR3 size: 13 residues. The CDR3 region has the DNA TGTGCCTGGAACAGGGCTAGCTCCTACGAGCAGTACTTC. Translating it yields CAWNRASSYEQYF.

Points on this clonotype: A clone one base away is much larger, so this may be a read error. This chain uses TRBV7-9 with TRBJ2-7; 8 positions match TRBD2. After removal of 10 bases from V and 4 bases from J, the junction contained 9 bases not matched to a gene. CDR1 is SEHNR, CDR2 FQNEAQ, per germline (reference sequence). The CDR3 has 13 residues. The DNA of the CDR3 is TGTGCCACCAAGCCAGCGGGAGAATACGAGCAGTACTTC. It yields the protein CATKPAGEYEQYF.

This clonotype was counted many times. The chain couples TRBV7-9 to TRBJ1-4; D may be TRBD1 (6 bases). Germline V gene sequence: CDR1 SEHNR, CDR2 FQNEAQ (reference sequence). V was pared by 2 bases and J by 5 bases, with 9 bases between. The CDR3 has 14 amino acids. CDR3 in DNA: TGTGCCAGCAGCTTAACAGGGATCAATGAAAAACTGTTTTTT. Translating it yields CASSLTGINEKLFF.

This clonotype was detected ten times or more. The gene calls are TRBV10-3 and TRBJ2-5; D is possibly TRBD2 (6 bases). Germline V gene data show CDR1 as ENHRY and CDR2 as SYGVKD. The CDR3 loop spans 13 amino acids. V lost 6 bases to trimming and J lost 1 base, with 9 bases between them. The CDR3 loop is CAISTSTQETQYF. Written as DNA, the CDR3 is TGTGCCATCAGCACTAGCACCCAAGAGACCCAGTACTTC.

The rearrangement uses TRBV29-1 and TRBJ2-7; 7 bases map to TRBD1. Losses at the gene ends were 4 bases for V and 4 bases for J; bases not matched to a gene: 7. Germline V gene lookup returns CDR1 SQVTM and CDR2 ANQGSEA. The length of the CDR3 is 13 residues. DNA for the CDR3: TGCAGCGTTGCGCAGACAGGGTTATACGAGCAGTACTTC. This translates into CSVAQTGLYEQYF.

On this clonotype itself: A much larger clone sits a single nucleotide away, making a read error possible. The chain has TRBV24-1 and TRBJ1-1; no reliable D call. This CDR3 is 14 amino acids long. V was trimmed by 4 bases and J by 1 base, leaving 9 bases between them. Germline CDR1 KGHDR, CDR2 SFDVKD. In DNA form, the CDR3 reads TGTGCCACCAGTGACGTGACGGGGAACACTGAAGCTTTCTTT. Translation gives CATSDVTGNTEAFF.

This rearrangement joins TRBV10-3 to TRBJ2-7; maybe TRBD1 (5 bases). Trimming pared 7 bases from V and 3 bases from J, leaving 10 bases between. The CDR3 is 12 amino acids. The germline V gene encodes CDR1 ENHRY and CDR2 SYGVKD. The CDR3 nucleotides read TGTGCCATCATAAAGACAGACTACGAGCAGTACTTC. Encoded protein: CAIIKTDYEQYF.

This clonotype was seen ten or more times. The CDR3 bases are TGTGCCAGTAAGGGCCAGACGAACACTGAAGCTTTCTTT. It specifies CASKGQTNTEAFF. The chain links TRBV7-3 to TRBJ1-1, with D uncertain. Germline V gene sequence: CDR1 SGHTA, CDR2 FQGTGA. Trimming stripped 9 bases from V and 1 base from J, with 12 bases between. This CDR3 comprises 13 residues. Variable domain in full (rest from reference TRBV7-3 and TRBJ1-1): GAGVSQTPSNKVTEKGKYVELRCDPISGHTALYWYRQSLGQGPEFLIYFQGTGAADDSGLPNDRFFAVRPEGSVSTLKIQRTERGDSAVYLCASKGQTNTEAFFGQGTRLTVV.

The rearrangement joins TRBV20-1 to TRBJ2-7; TRBD2 aligns across 11 bases. V was clipped by 6 bases and J by 4 bases; unmatched bases: 8. The CDR3 contains 14 residues. The germline V gene has CDR1 DFQATT and CDR2 SNEGSKA (reference sequence). CDR3 protein: CSAGYGTSGYEQYF. The CDR3 bases are TGCAGTGCCGGATACGGGACTAGCGGTTACGAGCAGTACTTC.

Of note for this clonotype: A read error may explain this, as a much larger clone is one base away. The chain couples TRBV7-9 to TRBJ1-1; a possible D gene is TRBD1 (6 bases). The CDR3 length is 14 residues. Germline V gene sequence: CDR1 SEHNR, CDR2 FQNEAQ (reference sequence). CDR3 nucleotide sequence: TGTGCCAGCAGCTTGGGGACACTGAACACTGAAGCTCTCTTT. Protein product: CASSLGTLNTEALF.

The rearrangement joins TRBV7-9 to TRBJ2-7; 8 bases map to TRBD2. This CDR3 has 14 amino acids. CDR1 is SEHNR and CDR2 is FQNEAQ in the germline V gene (reference sequence). Trimming took 1 base from V and 6 from J; bases not matched to a gene: 5. The CDR3 region is CASSLGTSNLEQYF. The CDR3, as DNA: TGTGCCAGCAGCTTAGGGACTAGCAACCTCGAGCAGTACTTC.

The V call is TRBV7-6, the J call TRBJ2-7; TRBD2 aligns across 7 bases. The CDR3 has 14 amino acids. Losses at the gene ends were 2 bases for V and 2 bases for J; bases not matched to a gene: 3. From germline, CDR1 is SGHVS and CDR2 FNYEAQ. The CDR3 loop reads CASSLLGRPYEQYF. The CDR3 DNA reads as TGTGCCAGCAGCTTACTCGGGAGGCCCTACGAGCAGTACTTC.

Note on this clonotype: A much larger clone is a single base away; this may be a read error. This CDR3 fails to terminate in the conserved phenylalanine or tryptophan, so it likely reflects a read error. CDR3 residues: CSADRVYGYTV. The DNA of the CDR3 is TGCAGCGCAGACAGGGTCTATGGCTACACCGTC. The J gene is TRBJ1-2, the V gene TRBV29-1, with TRBD1 identical over 7 bases. Losses at the gene ends were 7 bases for V and 4 bases for J; bases not matched to a gene: 3. Per germline, CDR1 SQVTM and CDR2 ANQGSEA. This CDR3 is 11 amino acids long.

This chain links TRBV7-3 with TRBJ2-7; TRBD2 matches 7 bases. With 1 base clipped from V and 5 bases from J, the junction kept 2 bases outside the gene matches. Germline loops: CDR1 SGHTA, CDR2 FQGTGA. The CDR3 contains 13 residues. The CDR3 nucleotides read TGTGCCAGCAGCTTAAACGGGGGGAACGAGCAGTACTTC. Encoded protein: CASSLNGGNEQYF.

This clonotype has more than one count but fewer than ten. The V and J genes are TRBV20-1 and TRBJ2-5; 13 nucleotides match TRBD2. Germline V gene data show CDR1 as DFQATT and CDR2 as SNEGSKA (reference sequence). The CDR3 spans 16 residues. With 2 bases clipped from V and 4 bases from J, the junction kept 7 bases outside the gene matches. DNA for the CDR3: TGCAGTGCTAGACCCGGGACTAGCGGGACTTTAGAGACCCAGTACTTC. Protein: CSARPGTSGTLETQYF.

With respect to this clonotype: A read error is possible here, since a much larger clone lies one base away. The chain carries TRBV2 and TRBJ1-2, with D perhaps TRBD1 (5 bases). V lost 7 bases, J lost 2 bases, and 8 bases lay in between. The CDR3 loop spans 12 amino acids. Germline CDR1 SNHLY, CDR2 FYNNEI. The DNA of the CDR3 is TGTGCCAGCACAGGGATGAACTATGGCTACACCTTC. Protein: CASTGMNYGYTF.

In this sample, this clonotype turned up a few times. The chain has TRBV7-8 and TRBJ2-7, with D unresolved. The CDR3 consists of 13 residues. V shed 0 bases and J shed 7 bases, with 10 bases lying between them. The germline V gene encodes CDR1 SGHVS and CDR2 FQNEAQ. The CDR3 DNA follows: TGTGCCAGCAGCTTAGCTCCCACCCAAGAGCAGTACTTC. Amino acid sequence: CASSLAPTQEQYF.

Only a few counts were recorded for this clonotype. J is TRBJ2-7 and V is TRBV7-9; 9 bases agree with TRBD1. The CDR3 totals 17 residues. The J segment lost 6 bases and the V segment lost 3 bases, leaving 15 bases of the junction unmatched. Looked up from germline, CDR1 is SEHNR and CDR2 is FQNEAQ (reference sequence). The chain's CDR3 is CASSLAPFGTGNGEQYF. CDR3 sequence (DNA): TGTGCCAGCAGCTTGGCGCCGTTTGGGACAGGGAACGGCGAGCAGTACTTC.

The chain links TRBV14 to TRBJ2-7, with D unresolved. V lost 3 bases and J lost 1, with 7 bases in between. The CDR3 length is 13 residues. Germline CDR1 reads SGHDN; CDR2 reads FVKESK. Here the CDR3 reads CASSHLLSYEQYF. The DNA of the CDR3 is TGTGCCAGCAGCCACCTCTTATCCTACGAGCAGTACTTC.

The chain is built from TRBV7-9 and TRBJ2-5, with 11 nucleotides matching TRBD2. This CDR3 region has 15 residues. Losses at the gene ends were 4 bases for V and 5 bases for J; bases not matched to a gene: 6. Germline V gene lookup returns CDR1 SEHNR and CDR2 FQNEAQ (reference sequence). The CDR3 sequence: CASSYSGRAEETQYF. The CDR3 DNA is TGTGCCAGCAGCTATAGCGGGAGGGCCGAGGAGACCCAGTACTTC.

The chain recombines TRBV7-9 with TRBJ2-5; 7 positions agree with TRBD2. V was pared by 5 bases and J by 2 bases, with 8 bases of the junction left unmatched. This CDR3 is 15 amino acids long. CDR1 is SEHNR, CDR2 FQNEAQ, per germline (reference sequence). CDR3 loop: CASSQNLAEQETQYF. The CDR3 nucleotides are TGTGCCAGCAGCCAGAATCTAGCGGAGCAAGAGACCCAGTACTTC.

This clonotype was counted only a few times. V is TRBV4-3 and J is TRBJ1-6; TRBD1 is a possible D gene (6 bases). The CDR3 sequence is 16 residues long. Trimming removed 3 bases from V and 7 bases from J, with 16 bases in between. CDR1 LGHNA and CDR2 YSLEER come from the germline V gene. The CDR3 region is CASSQGHADPNSPLHF. As DNA, the CDR3 is TGCGCCAGCAGCCAGGGACATGCCGATCCAAATTCACCCCTCCACTTT.

The chain uses TRBV29-1 and TRBJ1-2; D possibly corresponds to TRBD1 (6 bases). The V gene lost 5 bases and the J gene lost 4 bases, with 14 bases spanning the gap. Germline lookup yields CDR1 SQVTM and CDR2 ANQGSEA. There are 13 residues in the CDR3. CDR3 DNA: TGCAGCGTTAACAGGGCTCTGAGCTATGGCTACACCTTC. Residues: CSVNRALSYGYTF.

This clonotype showed up many times. This sequence joins TRBV29-1 and TRBJ2-5, with D possibly TRBD2 on 6 matching bases. V lost 7 bases to trimming and J lost 5 bases, with 20 bases between them. The CDR3 has 14 residues. Germline V gene lookup returns CDR1 SQVTM and CDR2 ANQGSEA. In DNA form, the CDR3 reads TGCAGCGCCCCATCCCGGGGGAGGCCGGAGACCCAGTACTTC. This gives the protein CSAPSRGRPETQYF.

The chain carries TRBV29-1 and TRBJ1-1; the D gene is possibly TRBD1 (5 bases). Looked up from germline, CDR1 is SQVTM and CDR2 is ANQGSEA. V was shortened by 8 bases and J by 8 bases, with 15 bases between the two germline ends. The CDR3 spans 11 residues. CDR3 protein: CSLVGWGEAFF. The CDR3 DNA is TGCAGCTTGGTCGGGTGGGGCGAAGCTTTCTTT.

This clonotype was found many times. J is TRBJ1-1 and V is TRBV25-1; 8 bases line up with TRBD1. With 4 bases clipped from V and 7 bases from J, the junction kept 5 bases outside the gene matches. CDR3 size: 13 residues. Germline V gene sequence: CDR1 MGHDK, CDR2 SYGVNS. CDR3: CASSGQGRGEAFF. The CDR3 region has the DNA TGTGCCAGCAGTGGACAGGGGAGAGGTGAAGCTTTCTTT.